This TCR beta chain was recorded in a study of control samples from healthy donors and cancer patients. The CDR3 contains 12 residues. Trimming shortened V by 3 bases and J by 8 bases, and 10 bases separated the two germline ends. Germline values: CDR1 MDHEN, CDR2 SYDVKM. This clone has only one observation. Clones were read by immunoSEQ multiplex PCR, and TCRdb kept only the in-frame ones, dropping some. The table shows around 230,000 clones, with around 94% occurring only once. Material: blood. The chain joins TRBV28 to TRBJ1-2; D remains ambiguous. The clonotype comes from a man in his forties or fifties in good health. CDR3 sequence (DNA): TGTGCCAGCAGTTTGCAGATGGAAGGCTACACCTTC. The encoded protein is CASSLQMEGYTF.